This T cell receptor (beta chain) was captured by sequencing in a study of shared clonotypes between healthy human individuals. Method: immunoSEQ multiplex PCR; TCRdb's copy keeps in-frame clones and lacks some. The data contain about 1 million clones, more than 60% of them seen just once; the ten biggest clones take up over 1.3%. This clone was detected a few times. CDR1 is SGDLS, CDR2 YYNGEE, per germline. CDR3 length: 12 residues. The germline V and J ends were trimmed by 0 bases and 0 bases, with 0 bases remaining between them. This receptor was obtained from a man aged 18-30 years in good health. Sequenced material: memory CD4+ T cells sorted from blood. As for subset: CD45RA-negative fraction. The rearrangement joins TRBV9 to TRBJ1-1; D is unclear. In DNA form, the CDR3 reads TGTGCCAGCAGCGTAGTGAACACTGAAGCTTTCTTT. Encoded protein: CASSVVNTEAFF.